What follows is one T cell receptor (beta chain) and its context. Measured with immunoSEQ multiplex PCR; TCRdb has only the in-frame clones, and not every one. The profile shows 140,000 to 150,000 clones, around 82% of them singletons. The data derive from a study of blood T cell repertoires in COVID-19. In the study overall: Donors in the United States, Italy and Spain gave samples during acute or convalescent COVID-19.

The sample taken for sequencing was peripheral blood. The TCR sequence derives from a human donor in a cohort sampled during active COVID-19.

This CDR3 reads CASSPPSTDTQYF. The CDR3, as DNA: TGTGCCAGCAGTCCCCCTAGCACAGATACGCAGTATTTT. V and J are TRBV5-6 and TRBJ2-3; D unresolved. The CDR3 covers 13 residues. Looked up from germline, CDR1 is SGHDT and CDR2 is YYEEEE. V dropped 5 bases and J dropped 0 bases, with 7 bases sitting between them.